This T cell receptor beta chain originates from a study of T cell responses to AZD1222 COVID-19 vaccine. Study findings and constraints: Females made up more of the donors, who were largely white British, and clonal diversity may have come out too low. Spike-specific TCR breadth and depth went up after people got two AZD1222 doses. Only after the peak T cell response were repertoires sampled.

As concerns this clone: Antigen unknown.

The method was immunoSEQ multiplex PCR; TCRdb's version includes in-frame clones alone and lacks a portion of them. This sample has 120,000 or so clones; around nine tenths occur once, and the top ten carry around 10%. Germline CDR1 reads SGHRS; CDR2 reads YFSETQ. This CDR3 spans 15 amino acids. With 2 bases removed from V and 0 bases from J, the gap between germline ends came to 12 bases. V and J are TRBV5-1 and TRBJ2-7; D may match TRBD1 or TRBD2 (6 bases each). This material consisted of peripheral blood, taken on day 0 of MenACWY control vaccination. The sequence came from an adult in good health. This chain's CDR3 is CASSLGGTDSYEQYF. CDR3 DNA: TGCGCCAGCAGCTTAGGGGGGACCGACTCCTACGAGCAGTACTTC.